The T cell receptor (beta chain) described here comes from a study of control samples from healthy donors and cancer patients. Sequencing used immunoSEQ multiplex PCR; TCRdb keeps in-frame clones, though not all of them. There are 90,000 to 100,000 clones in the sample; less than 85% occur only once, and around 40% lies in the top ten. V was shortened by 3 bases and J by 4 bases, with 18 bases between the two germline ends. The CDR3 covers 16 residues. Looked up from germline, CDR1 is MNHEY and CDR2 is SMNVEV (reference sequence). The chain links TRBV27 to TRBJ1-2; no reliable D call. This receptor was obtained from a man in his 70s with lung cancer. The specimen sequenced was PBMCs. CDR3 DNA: TGTGCCAGCAGTTTCGGCAGCTCCCTTAGCCCCTATGGCTACACCTTC. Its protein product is CASSFGSSLSPYGYTF.